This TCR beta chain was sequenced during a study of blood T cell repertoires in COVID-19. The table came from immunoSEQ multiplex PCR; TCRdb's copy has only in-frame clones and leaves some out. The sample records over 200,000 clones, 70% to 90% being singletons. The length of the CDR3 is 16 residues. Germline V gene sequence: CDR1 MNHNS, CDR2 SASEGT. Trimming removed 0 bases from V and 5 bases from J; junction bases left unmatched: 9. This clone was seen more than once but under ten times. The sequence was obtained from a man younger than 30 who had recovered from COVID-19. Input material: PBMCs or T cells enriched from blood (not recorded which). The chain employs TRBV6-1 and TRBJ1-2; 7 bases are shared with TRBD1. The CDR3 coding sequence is TGTGCCAGCAGTGAAGCCTCGAACAGGGGAAGTTATGGCTACACCTTC. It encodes CASSEASNRGSYGYTF.